These T cell receptor beta chains were read from a single sample in a study of lymphopenia after photon versus proton radiotherapy. Data came from immunoSEQ multiplex PCR; TCRdb stores just in-frame clones and leaves some out. Of approximately 25,000 clones listed, about 84% are singletons. Sequenced here: peripheral blood, sampled from a patient treated with proton-based radiotherapy. All receptors derive from a woman in her 70s with pancreatic cancer. CDR3s leave out the opening cysteine and the closing phenylalanine or tryptophan. Fields, in order: CDR3 protein, J gene, V gene.

CDR3aa: ASSLDGGAVYGYT
j_gene: TRBJ1-2
v_gene: TRBV7-9

CDR3aa: ASSLGQPNEKLF
j_gene: TRBJ1-4
v_gene: TRBV5-1

CDR3aa: ASSGRSSYEQY
j_gene: TRBJ2-7
v_gene: TRBV6-5

CDR3aa: ASSVPTGSSTEAF
j_gene: TRBJ1-1
v_gene: TRBV28

CDR3aa: AISESVGDQPQH
j_gene: TRBJ1-5
v_gene: TRBV10-3

CDR3aa: AWSVHEQETQY
j_gene: TRBJ2-5
v_gene: TRBV30

CDR3aa: ASRVTGVGELF
j_gene: TRBJ2-2
v_gene: TRBV28

CDR3aa: ASSQRVNTGELF
j_gene: TRBJ2-2
v_gene: TRBV4-3

CDR3aa: ASSQTESYEQY
j_gene: TRBJ2-7
v_gene: TRBV4-3

CDR3aa: ASSRSRLGDYEQY
j_gene: TRBJ2-7
v_gene: TRBV11-3

CDR3aa: ASSLLQGTQY
j_gene: TRBJ2-3
v_gene: TRBV28

CDR3aa: ASSLEGQQGTHQPQH
j_gene: TRBJ1-5
v_gene: TRBV5-5

CDR3aa: ASSPTANYGYT
j_gene: TRBJ1-2
v_gene: TRBV7-2

CDR3aa: ASSGQGTNEKLF
j_gene: TRBJ1-4
v_gene: TRBV5-1

CDR3aa: ASSQGDRGTGELF
j_gene: TRBJ2-2
v_gene: TRBV4-1

CDR3aa: ASSPSKGRDYEQY
j_gene: TRBJ2-7
v_gene: TRBV5-1

CDR3aa: ASSQDPLAGVLSYEQY
j_gene: TRBJ2-7
v_gene: TRBV4-1

CDR3aa: ASSQGALGGTGDTQY
j_gene: TRBJ2-3
v_gene: TRBV4-3

CDR3aa: ASTEPGGNTIY
j_gene: TRBJ1-3
v_gene: TRBV28

CDR3aa: ASRLTGSTDTQY
j_gene: TRBJ2-3
v_gene: TRBV19

CDR3aa: AWSVHSGVAGNTIY
j_gene: TRBJ1-3
v_gene: TRBV30

CDR3aa: ASSPVSGVDYNEQF
j_gene: TRBJ2-1
v_gene: TRBV7-9

CDR3aa: ASSRGLADTDTQY
j_gene: TRBJ2-3
v_gene: TRBV4-3

CDR3aa: ASSSRDREAF
j_gene: TRBJ1-1
v_gene: TRBV5-4

CDR3aa: ASSQADTQY
j_gene: TRBJ2-3
v_gene: TRBV27

CDR3aa: ASSGDREDNEQF
j_gene: TRBJ2-1
v_gene: TRBV7-9

CDR3aa: ASSEGQGTSYEQY
j_gene: TRBJ2-7
v_gene: TRBV13

CDR3aa: ASSVDPTHLRSGANVLT
j_gene: TRBJ2-6
v_gene: TRBV9

CDR3aa: ASSWPGQGRNEQF
j_gene: TRBJ2-1
v_gene: TRBV6-5

CDR3aa: ASSSQRRARSDTQY
j_gene: TRBJ2-3
v_gene: TRBV27

CDR3aa: ASSPVPTGTGVVTGELF
j_gene: TRBJ2-2
v_gene: TRBV5-1